This T cell receptor (beta chain) derives from a study of HIV-infected patients and healthy controls (dated by TCRdb to 2014 to 2015). Background for the entire study: The study asked whether deep sequencing of the TCR repertoire from small blood samples of HIV patients could detect immune perturbation and reconstitution.

This clonotype occurred many times. Its target antigen remains unknown. Per-nucleotide qualities are absent, and no much larger clonotype sits a single base away. What the study reported, not specific to this receptor: Only sixteen HIV-infected individuals were processed, which the authors considered a major limit on how widely the findings apply. Healthy control repertoires showed roughly threefold more distinct CDR3s and higher Shannon diversity than untreated HIV+ repertoires. Unequal numbers of distinct sequences between patients and controls complicated comparisons, and size-matching overweighted rare events from HIV-infected data. Eight alpha and eight beta V genes showed significantly different mean usage between HIV-infected patients and controls. HIV-associated CDR3s exhibited a significant reduction in frequency during therapy, whereas CMV-associated CDR3s exhibited no significant change, although the majority increased in frequency. By Jaccard index and by the count of highly shared sequences, healthy controls shared more CDR3s between individuals than HIV+ patients did. The apparent post-therapy recovery of the Gini index in HIV-infected patients was not reproduced in size-matched repertoire data. The dynamics of distinct T-cell subpopulations could not be separated, and sequencing depth was restricted, because whole blood was used. MAIT cell alpha-chain CDR3s were found at high frequency in healthy controls but were severely depleted in HIV+ repertoires. The study did not determine donor HLA types. Alpha-beta chain pairing was not determined in the samples. The study cohorts differed slightly in age and sex profile, but those differences did not account for the observed differences in diversity. Significantly higher mean Gini indices were seen in HIV-infected repertoires than in controls, possibly reflecting oligoclonality.

Whole blood was used without fractionating the cells, so the repertoire represented all peripheral T cells without sorting. As controls, ten healthy donors without infection were sampled, and four of the ten donors were sampled a second time about 3 months later. For RNA extraction, 2.5 ml of peripheral blood was collected into Tempus tubes. The TURBO-DNase kit was used to remove leftover genomic DNA, and GLOBINclear was used to deplete globin mRNA. SuperScript III was used to reverse transcribe 500 ng RNA with primers targeting the alpha and beta constant regions. Separate alpha and beta chain libraries were made by chain-specific third strand synthesis with multiplexing indices. The protocol used a single primer pair to amplify all rearrangements within a chain, which avoided primer bias, and attached molecular barcodes to each cDNA molecule. T4 RNA Ligase 1 joined purified cDNA to a 5' RACE adapter that carried a random hexamer and the SP2 sequencing primer site. With slow temperature ramps used to favor optimal annealing, second strand synthesis was primed from the SP2 site with Phusion polymerase. The 12-nucleotide barcode on each molecule comprised two random hexamer sequences, both introduced before amplification and concatenated. A short first PCR added P5 and P7 adapter elements plus a second index, followed by a roughly 23-cycle amplification PCR with P5s and P7 primers. A total of about 27 PCR cycles were applied to the libraries, which were quantified on a Qubit, sized on a Bioanalyzer, and diluted to approximately 3.6 nM. The normalized libraries were sequenced on an Illumina MiSeq using 2 x 250 paired-end kits. Reverse transcription reactions underwent purification over MinElute columns, with elution into roughly 10 ul Tris-Cl. The adapter ligations were run for 23 hours at 16 degrees C, and AMPure XP beads at a 1:1 ratio were afterwards used to clean them. The study's own analysis went as follows. A modified Decombinator that output V, J, insert and barcode information was used to process the demultiplexed FASTQ files. Sequences sharing a barcode but differing from the dominant sequence were discarded as errors, and barcodes clustered at Levenshtein distance 3 were counted to estimate original cDNA molecules. Downstream analyses used R packages ineq, vegan, igraph and RCytoscape, with IMGT nomenclature and CDR3 definitions. V gene usage was calculated across distinct sequences, with every TCR tallied a single time to avoid skew from clonal expansion. Within a donor, similarity networks joined unique CDR3 amino acid sequences in every case where two of them were separated by a single Levenshtein edit. The authors compiled published HIV-specific CDR3s (approximately 86 alpha, roughly 650 beta) and CMV-specific CDR3s (more than 12 alpha, 253 beta) and searched for them in the repertoires. Random subsampling to size-matched repertoires demonstrated that the decreased diversity in patients did not result from their lower sequence numbers. TCRdb handled the public reads itself, with Q25 trimming in fastp and clone calling in MiXCR, and kept productive beta chains. Each entry merges the rows of one CDR3 protein and shows their most common DNA and genes. None of the V and J calls come from the authors' own analysis; TCRdb made them. This sample holds 13,000 or so distinct CDR3 sequences; around 10% were observed only once. About 6.4% of the sample is held by the ten biggest clonotypes.

The clonotype was recovered from an adult in good health. Source material: blood.

This receptor has the CDR3 CASSSIQGPAGNTIYF. The DNA sequence is TGTGCCAGCAGCTCGATACAGGGTCCCGCCGGAAACACCATATATTTT. The chain links TRBV7-2 with TRBJ1-3; a tentative D call is TRBD1 (6 bases match). V was cut back by 4 bases and J by 4 bases, leaving a gap of 17 bases between them. CDR1 and CDR2 were assigned from the germline V gene as SGHTA and FQGNSA. The CDR3 has 16 amino acids, counting the end cysteine and phenylalanine. The CDR3 DNA has 48 bases and is translated from base 1. The full variable domain, with segments outside the CDR3 supplied by the reference TRBV7-2 and TRBJ1-3 proteins, appears as GAGVSQSPSNKVTEKGKDVELRCDPISGHTALYWYRQSLGQGLEFLIYFQGNSAPDKSGLPSDRFSAERTGGSVSTLTIQRTQQEDSAVYLCASSSIQGPAGNTIYFGEGSWLTVV.